These T cell receptor beta chains were read from a single sample in a study of blood T cell repertoires in COVID-19. Generated by immunoSEQ multiplex PCR, the TCRdb table keeps only in-frame clones and is missing some. The sample consists of 200,000 to 300,000 clones, approximately 85% of them appearing once. What was sequenced was peripheral blood. Every receptor here comes from an older woman with acute or convalescent COVID-19. Each CDR3 is given with its conserved first and last residue. The D gene is left open where the match is weak. Clone size is given for some rows only: seen once, a few or many times, or a class if the clone is expanded.

cdr3_nt cdr3_aa clone_size j_call v_call d_call
TGTGCCAGCAGCCCGTCACTAGCGGGGGGCCAAGAGACCCAGTACTTC CASSPSLAGGQETQYF NA TRBJ2-5 TRBV7-2 TRBD2
TGTGCCAGCAGGCCAGTACAGGGGGCGTCTGAAAAACTGTTTTTT CASRPVQGASEKLFF NA TRBJ1-4 TRBV27 TRBD1
TGCGCCAGCAGCTTGGGGGCTAGCGGGGCCTCCTACGAGCAGTACTTC CASSLGASGASYEQYF NA TRBJ2-7 TRBV5-1 TRBD2
TGTGCCAGTAGTCTTCTGGACAGGCAAGAGACCCAGTACTTC CASSLLDRQETQYF NA TRBJ2-5 TRBV19 TRBD1
TGTGCCAGCAGCTTGAGTCACACCTCCTACGAGCAGTACTTC CASSLSHTSYEQYF once TRBJ2-7 TRBV5-5 NA
TGTGCCAGCAGCCAAGAAACAGGAAGCTTGAACACTGAAGCTTTCTTT CASSQETGSLNTEAFF NA TRBJ1-1 TRBV3-1/TRBV3-2 NA
TGTGCCAGCAGCTTAATGCAGGGCAATGGCTACACCTTC CASSLMQGNGYTF NA TRBJ1-2 TRBV11-1 NA
TGTGCCAGCAGTGGGGGACAGTTCCTCCACTTT CASSGGQFLHF NA TRBJ1-6 TRBV2 TRBD1
TGTGCCAGCAGCTACCGCGGAACACTGGAAACTGAAGCTTTCTTT CASSYRGTLETEAFF NA TRBJ1-1 TRBV7-9 NA
TGTGCCAGCAGCTTAGGGCGGGGCTCCCCAGATACGCAGTATTTT CASSLGRGSPDTQYF NA TRBJ2-3 TRBV7-2 NA
TGTGCCAGCAGTACACAGGGTTCCTATAATTCACCCCTCCACTTT CASSTQGSYNSPLHF NA TRBJ1-6 TRBV2 NA
TGTGCCATCAGTGTTCGGGGGATGGATGAGCAGTTCTTC CAISVRGMDEQFF few TRBJ2-1 TRBV10-3 NA
TGCAGCGTTGGACAGGGGGACTACGAGCAGTACTTC CSVGQGDYEQYF NA TRBJ2-7 TRBV29-1 TRBD1
TGTGCCAGCAGCCAGCCTTCACTAGGGAATTCACCCCTCCACTTT CASSQPSLGNSPLHF few TRBJ1-6 TRBV3-1/TRBV3-2 NA
TGTGCCAGCAGAACGACAGGCCAAAATGAAAAACTGTTTTTT CASRTTGQNEKLFF NA TRBJ1-4 TRBV3-1/TRBV3-2 NA
TGTGCCAGCAGCACTAAATCTCAGGGGCAGGAGCAGTACTTC CASSTKSQGQEQYF NA TRBJ2-7 TRBV11-2 NA
TGTGCCAGCAGTCGTACAGGGAGCGACACAGATACGCAGTATTTT CASSRTGSDTDTQYF once TRBJ2-3 TRBV7-2 NA
TGTGCCAGCAGCCAACGACAGGGGGCGGAAAACATTCAGTACTTC CASSQRQGAENIQYF NA TRBJ2-4 TRBV21-1 NA
TGTGCCAGCAGTTTAGTCTCTGGAAACACCATATATTTT CASSLVSGNTIYF NA TRBJ1-3 TRBV6-6 NA
TGCGCCAGCAGCTTGGAAGGAGGGGGCAGGGAGACCCAGTACTTC CASSLEGGGRETQYF once TRBJ2-5 TRBV5-1 NA
TGTGCCAGCAGCCAAGATCTTATCCCGAACACCGGGGAGCTGTTTTTT CASSQDLIPNTGELFF NA TRBJ2-2 TRBV3-1/TRBV3-2 NA
TGTGCCACCAGCAGAGAGGGGGGACTAGCCTACGAGCAGTACTTC CATSREGGLAYEQYF many TRBJ2-7 TRBV15 TRBD2
TGTGCCAGCAGCCAATCGATTCTGGGACAGGGAATATCACCCCTCCACTTT CASSQSILGQGISPLHF NA TRBJ1-6 TRBV4-2 TRBD1
TGTGCCAGCAGTCCAAAGAGGGCAGGGGAATGGGGCAATCAGCCCCAGCATTTT CASSPKRAGEWGNQPQHF NA TRBJ1-5 TRBV6-6 NA
TGTGCCAGTACCTCCGGGACAGGGAACCTCGGGGAGACCCAGTACTTC CASTSGTGNLGETQYF NA TRBJ2-5 TRBV19 TRBD1
TGTGCCAGCCCGCCGTCAGGGGGTCTCACAGATACGCAGTATTTT CASPPSGGLTDTQYF NA TRBJ2-3 TRBV25-1 TRBD1
TGTGCCACCAGCAGATCCAGGGGACATGAGACCCAGTACTTC CATSRSRGHETQYF once TRBJ2-5 TRBV15 NA
TGCAGTGCTAGATCGGACTACTACACCTTC CSARSDYYTF once TRBJ1-2 TRBV20-1 NA
TGTGCCATCAGTGAACAAACAGGTAACAATCAGCCCCAGCATTTT CAISEQTGNNQPQHF NA TRBJ1-5 TRBV10-3 NA
TGTGCCAGCAGCGAGACAGGGATTGACACTGAAGCTTTCTTT CASSETGIDTEAFF NA TRBJ1-1 TRBV9 TRBD1
TGCGCCAGCAGCCAAGATACATCGTCTAGTCAGCCCCAGCATTTT CASSQDTSSSQPQHF NA TRBJ1-5 TRBV4-1 NA
TGCGCCAGCAGCTTGTTGGGGGCGAGTTCACCCCTCCACTTT CASSLLGASSPLHF NA TRBJ1-6 TRBV5-1 NA
TGCGCCAGCAGCTCCAAGGGGACAGGGGATCGGGGCTACACCTTC CASSSKGTGDRGYTF NA TRBJ1-2 TRBV5-1 TRBD1
TGTGCCAGCAGCCTGGCTTGGGAAAGTGCCGGGACATCTTATGGCTACACCTTC CASSLAWESAGTSYGYTF NA TRBJ1-2 TRBV5-5 NA
TGTGCCAGCAGTTTAATGGCAAATAGCAATCAGCCCCAGCATTTT CASSLMANSNQPQHF NA TRBJ1-5 TRBV27 NA
TGCGCCAGCAGCCAAGATTTAGTCAGGGGGCGGGGATCGATGGGTCAGCCCCAGCATTTT CASSQDLVRGRGSMGQPQHF NA TRBJ1-5 TRBV4-1 TRBD1
TGTGCCAGCAGTCCTAATGACAGGGGTGGTCAGCCCCAGCATTTT CASSPNDRGGQPQHF few TRBJ1-5 TRBV6-5 TRBD1
TGTGCCAGCAGTGAATCGCGACAGGGAAACTATGGCTACACCTTC CASSESRQGNYGYTF NA TRBJ1-2 TRBV25-1 TRBD1
TGTGCCACCAGCCCTCAGTATAGCAATCAGCCCCAGCATTTT CATSPQYSNQPQHF NA TRBJ1-5 TRBV15 NA
TGTGCCAGCAGCCAAGATCCTACTACAGGGGGGAAGAATGAGCAGTTCTTC CASSQDPTTGGKNEQFF NA TRBJ2-1 TRBV4-2 TRBD1
TGCAGTGCTAGGGTAGACACTGAAGCTTTCTTT CSARVDTEAFF few TRBJ1-1 TRBV20-1 NA
TGTGCCAGCAGCCAACCGGGACAGGGGAATCAGCCCCAGCATTTT CASSQPGQGNQPQHF NA TRBJ1-5 TRBV4-2 TRBD1
TGCGCCAGCAGCTTCGACAGGGCACCAGGGGCCAACGTCCTGACTTTC CASSFDRAPGANVLTF NA TRBJ2-6 TRBV5-1 TRBD1
TGCAGCGTGGCGACAGGGGCTAACTATGGCTACACCTTC CSVATGANYGYTF NA TRBJ1-2 TRBV29-1 TRBD1
TGTGCCAGCAGTCCCGGGACAGCGAGCCCCATAGATACGCAGTATTTT CASSPGTASPIDTQYF NA TRBJ2-3 TRBV2 TRBD1
TGTGCCAGCAGCTTAGGGTTCCAGGGTTTTTATGGCTACACCTTC CASSLGFQGFYGYTF NA TRBJ1-2 TRBV7-2 NA
TGTGCCAGCAGCCAAAACAGGGTCACCGGGGAGCTGTTTTTT CASSQNRVTGELFF NA TRBJ2-2 TRBV3-1/TRBV3-2 NA
TGTGCCAGTATGGTTTCGGGGTTCGGCAATCAGCCCCAGCATTTT CASMVSGFGNQPQHF NA TRBJ1-5 TRBV19 NA
TGTGCCAGCAGTCCAAGGTTGGGACAGCGAACCACGGGAAACACCATATATTTT CASSPRLGQRTTGNTIYF NA TRBJ1-3 TRBV27 TRBD1
TGTGCCAGTAGCAAATTGATGGGGGCCGCGAACACCGGGGAGCTGTTTTTT CASSKLMGAANTGELFF NA TRBJ2-2 TRBV19 NA
TGTGCCAGCAGCTTAGTAGGGGCTCGGGGCTACACCTTC CASSLVGARGYTF NA TRBJ1-2 TRBV7-2 NA
TGTGCCAGTATTAGCACACCGAACACTGAAGCTTTCTTT CASISTPNTEAFF NA TRBJ1-1 TRBV19 NA
TGTGCCAGCAGACCAATGACAGGGGACACAGAAGCTTTCTTT CASRPMTGDTEAFF NA TRBJ1-1 TRBV27 TRBD1